The 9 T cell receptor beta chains below were found in one sample sequenced in a study of T-cell memory formation after mild COVID-19. TCRdb re-called the 5' RACE reads through MiXCR, storing one row per CDR3 protein. The sample has 140,000 to 150,000 distinct CDR3 sequences, around 25% seen once. The sample taken for sequencing was PBMCs or a T cell subset sorted from them (not recorded which). Receptors were obtained from an adult woman who had mild COVID-19 (a few samples of this study predate the infection). Cell type and time point are not known.

This clonotype was counted only a few times. The rearrangement uses TRBV7-3 and TRBJ2-3; D may correspond to TRBD1 or TRBD2 (5 bases each). The V gene lost 4 bases and the J gene lost 5 bases, with 13 bases spanning the gap. Germline-derived CDR1 and CDR2 are SGHTA and FQGTGA. This CDR3 has 14 residues. The CDR3 DNA sequence: TGTGCCAGCAGCTCCCTGGGGGTTTTAGATACGCAGTATTTT. Its translation is CASSSLGVLDTQYF.

This clonotype was counted ten times or more. V is TRBV5-5 and J is TRBJ2-3; D assignment may be TRBD1 or TRBD2 (5 bases each). This CDR3 region has 15 residues. Germline assignment: CDR1 SGHKS and CDR2 YYEKEE (reference sequence). Trimming pared 4 bases from V and 3 bases from J, leaving 15 bases between. This chain's CDR3 is CASSLGESETDTQYF. DNA for the CDR3: TGTGCCAGCAGCCTGGGGGAGAGCGAAACAGATACGCAGTATTTT.

This clonotype was seen a handful of times. The chain carries TRBV9 and TRBJ2-3; no clear D. CDR3 length: 16 residues. V lost 1 base and J 1 base, leaving 13 bases between the germline ends. Germline V lookup: CDR1 SGDLS, CDR2 YYNGEE. CDR3 loop: CASSVSSAFGTDTQYF. The DNA for the CDR3 is TGTGCCAGCAGCGTAAGTTCAGCTTTTGGCACAGATACGCAGTATTTT. Full variable domain (rest looked up from reference TRBV9 and TRBJ2-3): DSGVTQTPKHLITATGQRVTLRCSPRSGDLSVYWYQQSLDQGLQFLIQYYNGEERAKGNILERFSAQQFPDLHSELNLSSLELGDSALYFCASSVSSAFGTDTQYFGPGTRLTVL.

The V gene is TRBV7-8, the J gene TRBJ1-6; D gene uncertain. The CDR3 is 11 amino acids. Germline V gene lookup returns CDR1 SGHVS and CDR2 FQNEAQ. V was shortened by 5 bases and J by 8 bases, with 4 bases between the two germline ends. The CDR3: CASSLDSPLHF. The CDR3, as DNA: TGTGCCAGCAGCCTAGATTCACCCCTCCACTTT.

This clonotype was seen only a few times. The gene calls are TRBV14 and TRBJ2-3; D might be TRBD1 (7 bases). The germline V gene has CDR1 SGHDN and CDR2 FVKESK. This CDR3 is 17 amino acids long. V was cut by 3 bases and J by 1 base, with 17 bases left in between. The CDR3 DNA reads as TGTGCCAGCAGCCAGGATCCCAGGGGGGCGGGCACAGATACGCAGTATTTT. Protein: CASSQDPRGAGTDTQYF.

The table lists this clonotype with a few counts. The chain couples TRBV27 to TRBJ2-7, with D hard to call. V was shortened by 7 bases and J by 0 bases, with 13 bases between the two germline ends. CDR1 and CDR2 from the germline V gene are MNHEY and SMNVEV (reference sequence). The CDR3 is 14 amino acids. The CDR3 reads CASISDGGSYEQYF. CDR3 in DNA: TGTGCCAGCATCTCGGACGGTGGCTCCTACGAGCAGTACTTC.

This chain uses TRBV12-3 or TRBV12-4 with TRBJ2-1, with a weak D call TRBD2 (5 bases). V lost 5 bases to trimming and J lost 1 base, with 9 bases between them. This CDR3 comprises 14 residues. The DNA of the CDR3 is TGTGCCAGCAGTCCCGGGGTATCCTACAATGAGCAGTTCTTC. Amino acids: CASSPGVSYNEQFF.

The sample holds a few counts of this clonotype. The genes are TRBV24-1 and TRBJ2-1; TRBD2 is a possible D gene (6 bases). In germline, CDR1 is KGHDR, CDR2 SFDVKD. The germline V and J ends were trimmed by 1 base and 8 bases, with 14 bases remaining between them. The CDR3 has 15 amino acids. This CDR3 reads CATSDFGTDGHEQFF. CDR3 DNA sequence: TGTGCCACCAGTGATTTCGGGACTGATGGACATGAGCAGTTCTTC.

The chain links TRBV7-9 to TRBJ1-2, with 9 bases fitting TRBD1. V shed 4 bases, J shed 4 bases, and the junction held 10 bases outside the gene matches. Germline values: CDR1 SEHNR, CDR2 FQNEAQ (reference sequence). The CDR3 has 16 residues. CDR3 bases: TGTGCCAGCAGCTCCTCGGGACAGGGCCCTTTCTATGGCTACACCTTC. Encoded protein: CASSSSGQGPFYGYTF.